Given below is one T cell receptor beta chain in context. The data originate from a study of blood T cell repertoires in COVID-19. Sequencing was performed with immunoSEQ multiplex PCR; in TCRdb, only in-frame clones are kept and a portion is missing. The sample carries about 320,000 clones, 88% recorded once. Study members were between roughly 18 and 90 years old and lived in some 22 US regions. This CDR3 spans 16 amino acids. V was clipped by 1 base and J by 4 bases, with 16 bases between them. Germline-derived CDR1 and CDR2 are SGHAT and FQNNGV. The sequence came from a young man who had recovered from COVID-19. Sequencing was done on a sample of PBMCs or T cells enriched from blood (not recorded which). The chain recombines TRBV11-2 with TRBJ1-1, with a tentative D call TRBD1 (5 bases). The CDR3 nucleotides read TGTGCCAGCAGCTTAGTAGGAGGGGTTTATTCCACTGAAGCTTTCTTT. It specifies CASSLVGGVYSTEAFF.